The rows below give T cell receptor beta chains drawn from one sample of a study of human T cells and chemical hapten exposure. TCRdb recomputed calls from the RACE reads with MiXCR, one row per CDR3 protein. Of 90,000 to 110,000 distinct CDR3 sequences in the sample, around 35% were seen once. Specimen: whole blood, collected in connection with sensitization to the hapten diphenylcyclopropenone (DPC). These receptors were collected from a man aged 40-49 years with alopecia areata. Some clones in this sample may be carry-over from other donors' samples. Each CDR3 is given with its conserved first and last residue. The D gene is left open where the match is weak. The size field is filled for only some rows; it gives once, few, many or a size class.

size: NA; V: TRBV9; J: TRBJ2-1; D: TRBD2; DNA: TGTGCCAGCAGCGCCCAAGGTTTCGGACTAGCGGACAGCTCCTACAATGAGCAGTTCTTC; CDR3: CASSAQGFGLADSSYNEQFF
size: NA; V: TRBV30; J: TRBJ1-6; D: NA; DNA: TGTGCCTGGAGTGGGGGGACACTGTATAATTCACCCCTCCACTTT; CDR3: CAWSGGTLYNSPLHF
size: NA; V: TRBV5-1; J: TRBJ2-6; D: NA; DNA: TGCGCCAGCGTCTCTGGGGCCAACGTCCTGACTTTC; CDR3: CASVSGANVLTF
size: NA; V: TRBV28; J: TRBJ2-1; D: TRBD2; DNA: TGTGCCAGCAGTTCAAGCGGGAGGGCCGTTCGTTCCTACAATGAGCAGTTCTTC; CDR3: CASSSSGRAVRSYNEQFF
size: few; V: TRBV25-1; J: TRBJ1-1; D: TRBD1; DNA: TGTGCCAGCAGGGGTAGATGGACAGGGAATGAAGCTTTCTTT; CDR3: CASRGRWTGNEAFF
size: NA; V: TRBV6-5; J: TRBJ1-3; D: NA; DNA: TGTGCCAGCAGTCCACACCGGACAGAGAGAGGGAGGAACACCATATATTTT; CDR3: CASSPHRTERGRNTIYF
size: NA; V: TRBV6-5; J: TRBJ1-1; D: TRBD1; DNA: TGTGCCAGCAGTTTACGACAGGGACAGTACACTGAAGCTTTCTTT; CDR3: CASSLRQGQYTEAFF
size: NA; V: TRBV28; J: TRBJ1-2; D: NA; DNA: TGTGCCAGCAGTTACGGACTCCCTCAGGGCTATGGCTACACCTTC; CDR3: CASSYGLPQGYGYTF
size: NA; V: TRBV20-1; J: TRBJ2-3; D: TRBD2; DNA: TGCAGTGTGGCGGGAGATGATACGCAGTATTTT; CDR3: CSVAGDDTQYF
size: NA; V: TRBV7-9; J: TRBJ2-1; D: NA; DNA: TGTGCCAGCAGCCCAAGGACTGGTTCCTACAATGAGCAGTTCTTC; CDR3: CASSPRTGSYNEQFF
size: NA; V: TRBV18; J: TRBJ2-7; D: TRBD1; DNA: TGTGCCAGCTCACTACAACAGGGGAAGACCTACGAGCAGTACTTC; CDR3: CASSLQQGKTYEQYF
size: few; V: TRBV20-1; J: TRBJ2-1; D: TRBD2; DNA: TGCAGTGCTAGGAGGCGGGAGAACGGTGAGCAGTTCTTC; CDR3: CSARRRENGEQFF
size: NA; V: TRBV2; J: TRBJ2-1; D: NA; DNA: TGTGCCAGCAGTCTGTATGCCGGGAATGAGCAGTTCTTC; CDR3: CASSLYAGNEQFF
size: NA; V: TRBV28; J: TRBJ2-4; D: NA; DNA: TGTGCCAGCACCAGGGGAGGCATTCAGTACTTC; CDR3: CASTRGGIQYF
size: NA; V: TRBV6-5; J: TRBJ1-1; D: NA; DNA: TGTGCCAGCAGCAGGGACGGACCGAACACTGAAGCTTTCTTT; CDR3: CASSRDGPNTEAFF
size: many; V: TRBV20-1; J: TRBJ1-2; D: NA; DNA: TGCAGTGCTAGAGATCCGCTGCTGTCGCGATATGGCTACACCTTC; CDR3: CSARDPLLSRYGYTF
size: few; V: TRBV6-2/TRBV6-3; J: TRBJ2-5; D: NA; DNA: TGTGCCAGCAGTTACACCTCGGAGACCCAGTACTTC; CDR3: CASSYTSETQYF
size: NA; V: TRBV7-9; J: TRBJ2-5; D: TRBD2; DNA: TGTGCCAGCAGCTTAGCGACTAGCGGAAAAGAGACCCAGTACTTC; CDR3: CASSLATSGKETQYF
size: NA; V: TRBV12-3/TRBV12-4; J: TRBJ2-3; D: TRBD1; DNA: TGTGCCAGCAGCAAGCGACAGGGGGCGCGTGATACGCAGTATTTT; CDR3: CASSKRQGARDTQYF
size: NA; V: TRBV12-3/TRBV12-4; J: TRBJ2-1; D: NA; DNA: TGTGCCAGCACCAGGGGCGGAGGTGGGGCCTTCTACAATGAGCAGTTCTTC; CDR3: CASTRGGGGAFYNEQFF
size: few; V: TRBV29-1; J: TRBJ1-5; D: TRBD1; DNA: TGCAGCGTTGTGACAGGGAATCAGCCCCAGCATTTT; CDR3: CSVVTGNQPQHF
size: NA; V: TRBV29-1; J: TRBJ2-3; D: TRBD2; DNA: TGCAGCGCAAAACCCGGACTAGCGGGAGGGCCCCATAGCACAGATACGCAGTATTTT; CDR3: CSAKPGLAGGPHSTDTQYF
size: NA; V: TRBV7-9; J: TRBJ2-7; D: NA; DNA: TGTGCCAGCACCCCAGGAGACGAGCAGTACTTC; CDR3: CASTPGDEQYF
size: few; V: TRBV28; J: TRBJ1-4; D: NA; DNA: TGTGCCAGCAGGACACAGGGAGCTAATGAAAAACTGTTTTTT; CDR3: CASRTQGANEKLFF
size: NA; V: TRBV24-1; J: TRBJ2-3; D: NA; DNA: TGTGCCACCAGTGATAGGGCAGGGGGCACAGATACGCAGTATTTT; CDR3: CATSDRAGGTDTQYF
size: NA; V: TRBV14; J: TRBJ2-3; D: TRBD1; DNA: TGTGCCAGCAGCCAATGGACAGGGGGACCAGCTATTATCACAGATACGCAGTATTTT; CDR3: CASSQWTGGPAIITDTQYF
size: NA; V: TRBV5-1; J: TRBJ1-2; D: TRBD1; DNA: TGCGCCAGCAGCTTCTTAAATACAGGGGAGCATTCGGGCTACACCTTC; CDR3: CASSFLNTGEHSGYTF